Listed below are T cell receptor beta chains from one sample, sequenced in a study of blood T cell repertoires in COVID-19. Some clones are missing from TCRdb's copy, which holds only in-frame ones; the method was immunoSEQ multiplex PCR. The table includes 250,000 to 350,000 clones, about 81% detected once. Specimen: peripheral blood. All receptors derive from a human donor with COVID-19, enrolled during active disease. The donor label of this sample is uncertain. Each CDR3 is given with its conserved first and last residue. Each record gives: clone size, V gene, D gene, J gene, CDR3 DNA, CDR3 protein. The D gene is left open where the match is weak. Expanded clones are given a class, and other clones once, few, many or no size at all.

once	TRBV19	TRBD2	TRBJ2-3	TGTGCCAGTAGTACTCCCCAGCGACTAGCGGGACTAACAGATACGCAGTATTTT	CASSTPQRLAGLTDTQYF
NA	TRBV9	NA	TRBJ2-7	TGTGCCAGCAGCGAATCGGGGGATGCGGATTACGAGCAGTACTTC	CASSESGDADYEQYF
NA	TRBV19	NA	TRBJ1-1	TGTGCCAGTAGTATAGCTGCACTAACTGAAGCTTTCTTT	CASSIAALTEAFF
NA	TRBV19	TRBD2	TRBJ2-2	TGTGCCAGCAAGCGGGAGACCGGGGAGCTGTTTTTT	CASKRETGELFF
NA	TRBV2	TRBD2	TRBJ2-2	TGTGCCAGCAGTGTAGGTACTAGCGGGACCTCCGGGGAGCTGTTTTTT	CASSVGTSGTSGELFF
once	TRBV18	NA	TRBJ1-2	TGTGCCAGCCACCGGACAGCAGACTATGGCTACACCTTC	CASHRTADYGYTF
NA	TRBV30	NA	TRBJ1-1	TGTGCCTGGAGTGTTCTGGGGAGGGGGGAAGCTTTCTTT	CAWSVLGRGEAFF
few	TRBV12-3/TRBV12-4	NA	TRBJ1-2	TGTGCCAGCAGGTCGGGGGTACTCTATGGCTACACCTTC	CASRSGVLYGYTF
NA	TRBV9	NA	TRBJ2-2	TGTGCCAGCAGCGTTCAACCGGGTTCGAACACCGGGGAGCTGTTTTTT	CASSVQPGSNTGELFF
NA	TRBV10-2	TRBD1	TRBJ1-5	TGCGCCAGTACAGGGGCGGGAGGTCAGCCCCAGCATTTT	CASTGAGGQPQHF
NA	TRBV10-2	NA	TRBJ1-1	TGCGCCAGCAGTGTTGGAGGGGCCCGGGGCACTGAAGCTTTCTTT	CASSVGGARGTEAFF
NA	TRBV30	TRBD1	TRBJ1-6	TGTGCCTGGGGGACAGATAATTCACCCCTCCACTTT	CAWGTDNSPLHF
NA	TRBV5-4	TRBD1	TRBJ1-1	TGTGCCAGCAGCTCCGGACAGGGGAGAACTGAAGCTTTCTTT	CASSSGQGRTEAFF
NA	TRBV11-2	NA	TRBJ2-3	TGTGCCAGCAGCCTCATTCTAGCGTCTAGCACAGATACGCAGTATTTT	CASSLILASSTDTQYF
NA	TRBV7-2	TRBD1	TRBJ2-3	TGTGCCAGCAGCTTGACAGGGGGAAGCACAGATACGCAGTATTTT	CASSLTGGSTDTQYF
NA	TRBV2	TRBD1	TRBJ1-1	TGTGCCAGCCGTAGCCGTCGGACAGGAAAGAACACTGAAGCTTTCTTT	CASRSRRTGKNTEAFF
NA	TRBV7-2	NA	TRBJ2-7	TGTGCCAGCAGCTTAGCGAGCCTAGACCAATACGAGCAGTACTTC	CASSLASLDQYEQYF
NA	TRBV29-1	NA	TRBJ2-3	TGCAGCGAAGGGGGGGGAGATACGCAGTATTTT	CSEGGGDTQYF
once	TRBV16	NA	TRBJ2-7	TGTGCCAGCAGCCAATCAATTCCACAATTGTACGAGCAGTACTTC	CASSQSIPQLYEQYF
once	TRBV6-5	TRBD1	TRBJ1-1	TGTGCCAGCAGTTTGAGGGACAGACTTGAAGCTTTCTTT	CASSLRDRLEAFF